This TCR beta chain was recovered during a study of T cell responses to AZD1222 COVID-19 vaccine. With V trimmed by 3 bases and J by 2 bases, 1 base remained unmatched. The CDR3 loop spans 13 amino acids. A word on this clone: Its antigen remains unknown.

Generated by immunoSEQ multiplex PCR, the TCRdb table keeps only in-frame clones and is missing some. The sample lists 150,000 to 200,000 clones; roughly nine tenths were seen once. Study-wide points: Seropositive AZD1222 recipients at baseline numbered only five to seven. There were vaccine-associated CD4 TCRs across spike, dominant at 160-218 and 743-854. Unmutated variant regions are reportedly targeted by nearly half of spike-specific TCRs. Spike-specific TCR breadth and depth grew following two AZD1222 doses.

This TCR was sampled from an adult in good health. This chain connects TRBV12-3 or TRBV12-4 to TRBJ2-7; 7 nucleotides agree with TRBD1. The sequenced sample was peripheral blood, obtained on day 0 of AZD1222 vaccination. CDR3: CASSLGQTYEQYF. The CDR3 DNA reads TGTGCCAGCAGTTTGGGACAGACCTACGAGCAGTACTTC.